This TCR beta chain was observed in a study of cytomegalovirus exposure and HLA in healthy donors. CDR3 length: 13 amino acids. The germline V and J ends were trimmed by 5 bases and 7 bases, with 15 bases remaining between them. Germline V lookup: CDR1 MNHEY, CDR2 SVGAGI. Regarding this clone: Its cognate antigen is unknown.

The table came from immunoSEQ multiplex PCR; TCRdb's copy has only in-frame clones and leaves some out. The repertoire consists of around 45,000 clones, with about 90% occurring once and the leading ten covering 5.6%. Study conclusions and caveats: Rare TCR sequences dominated, though some public TCRs recurred in many donors. Clusters of TCRs from the first cohort tended to co-occur in the approximately 120 validation repertoires (as a later analysis found). TCR beta chains numbering under 200 were designated cytomegalovirus-associated.

This sequence originates from a man in his late teens or twenties in good health and CMV-seronegative. The chain is built from TRBV6-5 and TRBJ2-7; D gene uncertain. The sequencing input was PBMCs. CDR3 loop: CASSEVVSREQYF. Written as DNA, the CDR3 is TGTGCCAGCAGTGAGGTGGTTTCGAGGGAGCAGTACTTC.